Below are 28 T cell receptor beta chains sequenced from a single sample in a study of CD8 T cells in Susac syndrome. A quantity of roughly 0.5 to 1 ug RNA underwent reverse transcription using random hexamers. TCRdb re-called the immunoSEQ multiplex PCR reads with MiXCR, one entry per CDR3 protein. The sample lists 80,000 or so distinct CDR3 sequences; roughly 96% were seen once. Sequenced sample: CD8+ T cells from PBMCs. The source of these receptors is a human donor with Susac syndrome.

The V and J genes are TRBV28 and TRBJ2-5; 8 bases align to TRBD1. This CDR3 has 16 residues. Germline-derived CDR1 and CDR2 are MDHEN and SYDVKM. With 6 bases clipped from V and 1 base from J, the junction kept 10 bases outside the gene matches. CDR3 DNA: TGTGCCAGCAGCGGCCCGGACAGGGCCCCCCAAGAGACCCAGTACTTC. Its translation is CASSGPDRAPQETQYF.

The chain couples TRBV28 to TRBJ2-5; 7 bases map to TRBD2. The CDR3 has 14 amino acids. V was clipped by 5 bases and J by 5 bases; unmatched bases: 8. Germline V gene sequence: CDR1 MDHEN, CDR2 SYDVKM. The CDR3: CASSVRGGRETQYF. The DNA for the CDR3 is TGTGCCAGCAGTGTCCGGGGAGGGCGGGAGACCCAGTACTTC.

This chain joins TRBV7-9 and TRBJ1-4, with 8 positions matching TRBD1. The CDR3 is made up of 15 amino acids. Germline CDR1 is SEHNR and CDR2 is FQNEAQ (reference sequence). With V trimmed by 4 bases and J by 7 bases, 8 bases remained unmatched. CDR3 DNA sequence: TGTGCCAGCAGCTCCGGGACAGGAGGATTTGAAAAACTGTTTTTT. This sequence encodes CASSSGTGGFEKLFF.

The V gene is TRBV2, the J gene TRBJ1-5, with D perhaps TRBD1 (5 bases). V gave up 3 bases and J gave up 2 bases, with 11 bases separating them. CDR1 and CDR2 from the germline V gene are SNHLY and FYNNEI. The CDR3 is 15 residues long. The CDR3: CASSERIGGNQPQHF. DNA for the CDR3: TGTGCCAGCAGTGAGAGGATAGGGGGCAATCAGCCCCAGCATTTT.

This clonotype occurred once. The J gene is TRBJ1-1, the V gene TRBV9; D gene uncertain. Germline CDR1 and CDR2: SGDLS and YYNGEE. Trimming took off 3 bases at V and 10 bases at J, with 7 bases between the two ends. There are 10 residues in the CDR3. CDR3 bases: TGTGCCAGCAGCGAGAACCCAGCTTTCTTT. Its translation is CASSENPAFF.

V and J are TRBV9 and TRBJ2-3; D call uncertain. V lost 3 bases and J 7 bases, leaving 12 bases between the germline ends. The germline V gene encodes CDR1 SGDLS and CDR2 YYNGEE. This CDR3 contains 13 residues. CDR3 sequence (DNA): TGTGCCAGCAGCGGTCCCCTCAAGAATACGCAGTATTTT. It specifies CASSGPLKNTQYF.

The genes are TRBV27 and TRBJ2-2; 8 nucleotides agree with TRBD1. Losses at the gene ends were 2 bases for V and 5 bases for J; bases not matched to a gene: 7. Germline CDR1 and CDR2: MNHEY and SMNVEV (reference sequence). CDR3 length: 16 amino acids. This chain's CDR3 is CASSLIRTGPTGELFF. DNA of the CDR3: TGTGCCAGCAGTTTAATTCGGACAGGGCCAACCGGGGAGCTGTTTTTT.

The chain recombines TRBV21-1 with TRBJ2-7; whether TRBD1, the table's D call, matches the DNA was not checked. TRBV21-1 is recorded as a pseudogene. The CDR3 length is 16 residues. This chain's CDR3 is CASSFPYGQISYEQYF. CDR3 nucleotide sequence: TGTGCCAGCAGCTTCCCCTATGGGCAGATCTCCTACGAGCAGTACTTC.

V is TRBV9 and J is TRBJ2-1; perhaps TRBD1 as D (8 bases). The V and J ends lost 6 bases and 6 bases respectively, with 10 bases between them. The CDR3 contains 12 residues. CDR1 SGDLS and CDR2 YYNGEE come from the germline V gene. CDR3 DNA sequence: TGTGCCAGCAACAGGGGGGGCAATGAGCAGTTCTTC. Translation: CASNRGGNEQFF.

The V call is TRBV6-2 or TRBV6-3, the J call TRBJ1-5; no reliable D call. This CDR3 is built from 14 residues. Germline loops: CDR1 MNHEY, CDR2 SVGEGT. V gave up 6 bases and J gave up 6 bases, with 15 bases separating them. DNA of the CDR3: TGTGCCAGCAGACTACCAGCCGAGGCTCAGCCCCAGCATTTT. Protein: CASRLPAEAQPQHF.

The table lists this clonotype with a count of one. The chain joins TRBV20-1 to TRBJ2-7; D ambiguous. Deletions cut 6 bases from V and 0 bases from J, with 15 bases between. The CDR3 has 14 residues. Germline-derived CDR1 and CDR2 are DFQATT and SNEGSKA (reference sequence). The CDR3 spells CSATGPLSSYEQYV. In nucleotides, the CDR3 is TGCAGTGCAACCGGGCCCCTTAGCTCCTACGAGCAGTACGTC.

The chain recombines TRBV5-1 with TRBJ2-5; the D is unclear. Germline V gene sequence: CDR1 SGHRS, CDR2 YFSETQ. The CDR3 extends over 15 amino acids. Trimming shortened V by 3 bases and J by 5 bases, and 17 bases separated the two germline ends. Here the CDR3 DNA reads TGCGCCAGCAGCTCTCCTAGGGCGCGTCGGGAGACCCAGTACTTC. It translates to CASSSPRARRETQYF.

The chain recombines TRBV5-5 with TRBJ2-7; unclear D gene. The length of the CDR3 is 13 residues. The germline V gene encodes CDR1 SGHKS and CDR2 YYEKEE (reference sequence). The germline V and J ends were trimmed by 4 bases and 3 bases, with 11 bases remaining between them. The CDR3 here is CASSRIPGYEQYV. In DNA form, the CDR3 reads TGTGCCAGCAGCCGGATTCCGGGCTACGAGCAGTACGTC.

The chain employs TRBV20-1 and TRBJ2-1, with 8 nucleotides matching TRBD1. This CDR3 spans 15 amino acids. Germline lookup yields CDR1 DFQATT and CDR2 SNEGSKA (reference sequence). Trimming removed 3 bases from V and 0 bases from J; junction bases left unmatched: 4. Written as DNA, the CDR3 is TGCAGTGCTAGTTGGACAGGGACCTCCTACAATGAGCAGTTCTTC. It yields the protein CSASWTGTSYNEQFF.

V is TRBV28 and J is TRBJ2-5; TRBD1 agrees at 10 bases. The CDR3 covers 12 residues. V lost 5 bases, J lost 10 bases, and 4 bases stayed unmatched. Per germline, CDR1 MDHEN and CDR2 SYDVKM. The CDR3 reads CASSPDRGDQYF. CDR3 DNA: TGTGCCAGCAGTCCGGACAGGGGGGACCAGTACTTC.

This sequence joins TRBV5-6 and TRBJ2-5; D unresolved. The CDR3 is made up of 12 amino acids. Germline CDR1 reads SGHDT; CDR2 reads YYEEEE. Trimming stripped 7 bases from V and 5 bases from J, with 12 bases between. The CDR3 bases are TGTGCCAGCGCCGTTCGTTCCGAGACCCAGTACTTC. Translated: CASAVRSETQYF.

V and J are TRBV2 and TRBJ2-3; the match to TRBD2 covers 10 bases. Germline V CDR1 and CDR2: SNHLY, FYNNEI. The CDR3 loop spans 16 amino acids. The V gene end was trimmed by 1 base and the J gene end by 3 bases; junction bases not matched to a gene: 4. CDR3 protein: CASSEDEREGTDTQYF. The CDR3 nucleotides are TGTGCCAGCAGTGAAGATGAGCGGGAGGGAACAGATACGCAGTATTTT. Full variable domain (outside the CDR3, taken from reference TRBV2 and TRBJ2-3): EPEVTQTPSHQVTQMGQEVILRCVPISNHLYFYWYRQILGQKVEFLVSFYNNEISEKSEIFDDQFSVERPDGSNFTLKIRSTKLEDSAMYFCASSEDEREGTDTQYFGPGTRLTVL.

This clonotype occurred once. This chain links TRBV20-1 with TRBJ1-5; a weak D match, TRBD1 (6 bases). Germline CDR1 reads DFQATT; CDR2 reads SNEGSKA (reference sequence). The CDR3 consists of 15 residues. V gave up 3 bases and J gave up 6 bases, with 18 bases separating them. CDR3 sequence: CSASGTWGTSQPQHF. The CDR3 region has the DNA TGCAGTGCTAGCGGGACATGGGGCACTTCTCAGCCCCAGCATTTT.

This chain links TRBV29-1 with TRBJ2-3, with D unclear. This CDR3 region has 15 residues. V was pared by 0 bases and J by 4 bases, with 14 bases between. Germline CDR1 SQVTM, CDR2 ANQGSEA. CDR3 residues: CSVEEDFWRPDTQYF. In nucleotides, the CDR3 is TGCAGCGTTGAAGAGGATTTTTGGAGACCAGATACGCAGTATTTT.

V is TRBV20-1 and J is TRBJ2-7; the match to TRBD2 covers 7 bases. CDR1 is DFQATT, CDR2 SNEGSKA, per germline (reference sequence). The CDR3 runs to 13 residues. V was pared by 0 bases and J by 6 bases, with 5 bases of the junction left unmatched. CDR3 nucleotide sequence: TGCAGTGCTAGAGATGGGGAGGGGCTCGAGCAGTACTTC. It specifies CSARDGEGLEQYF.

The V gene is TRBV7-8, the J gene TRBJ2-5; either TRBD1 or TRBD2 may supply D (5 bases each). CDR3 length: 15 residues. Trimming left V 5 bases short and J 3 bases short, with 16 bases between. Germline V lookup: CDR1 SGHVS, CDR2 FQNEAQ. The CDR3 coding sequence is TGTGCCAGCAGCGCTACAGGACTGCCCAAAGAGACCCAGTACTTC. Translation: CASSATGLPKETQYF.

The V and J genes are TRBV5-3 and TRBJ2-1, with D perhaps TRBD2 (6 bases). TRBV5-3 is an ORF, with its function uncertain. The CDR3 sequence is 15 residues long. Between the trimmed V and J ends, which lost 1 base and 2 bases, there was a span of 10 bases. The CDR3 loop reads CARSLLEGTYNEQFF. CDR3 in DNA: TGTGCCAGAAGCTTGCTGGAGGGGACCTACAATGAGCAGTTCTTC.

The V call is TRBV5-1, the J call TRBJ2-2; the D is unclear. V lost 4 bases and J 4 bases, leaving 11 bases between the germline ends. Looked up from germline, CDR1 is SGHRS and CDR2 is YFSETQ. The CDR3 consists of 14 residues. CDR3 in DNA: TGCGCCAGCAGCCCGGGCCGCTCCACCGGGGAGCTGTTTTTT. Its protein product is CASSPGRSTGELFF.

This clonotype came up once. V and J are TRBV6-5 and TRBJ2-7; D perhaps matches TRBD1 (6 bases). The CDR3 runs 14 residues. Trimming cost V 7 bases and J 6 bases, with 19 bases left between them. The germline CDR1 and CDR2 sequences are MNHEY and SVGAGI. The DNA of the CDR3 is TGTGCCAGCACCGCTCCAGGGGAGAGGGGCGAGCAGTACTTC. Translating it yields CASTAPGERGEQYF.

This sequence joins TRBV27 and TRBJ1-1; weak D call: TRBD1 (5 bases). This CDR3 is built from 14 residues. The germline V and J ends were trimmed by 7 bases and 1 base, with 13 bases remaining between them. CDR1 and CDR2 (germline): MNHEY, SMNVEV (reference sequence). The chain's CDR3 is CASKVGGRNTEAFF. As DNA, the CDR3 is TGTGCCAGCAAGGTCGGGGGAAGGAACACTGAAGCTTTCTTT.

The chain links TRBV7-6 to TRBJ2-7, with TRBD2 identical over 11 bases. Germline V gene lookup returns CDR1 SGHVS and CDR2 FNYEAQ. The length of the CDR3 is 14 residues. Germline trimming cut 5 bases from V and 2 bases from J; bases unmatched to any gene: 2. The CDR3 DNA sequence: TGTGCCAGCAGCCGACTAGCGGGACCCTACGAGCAGTACTTC. Residues: CASSRLAGPYEQYF.

The chain carries TRBV27 and TRBJ2-7; D remains ambiguous. Germline CDR1 is MNHEY and CDR2 is SMNVEV (reference sequence). The CDR3 covers 15 residues. V gave up 8 bases and J gave up 0 bases, with 17 bases separating them. The CDR3 is CASCPIYRDSYEQYF. CDR3 DNA sequence: TGTGCCAGCTGCCCCATCTACCGAGACTCCTACGAGCAGTACTTC.

The J gene is TRBJ2-1, the V gene TRBV29-1; 8 nucleotides agree with TRBD2. This CDR3 is 13 amino acids long. Germline V gives CDR1 SQVTM, CDR2 ANQGSEA. The ends lost 3 bases at V and 4 bases at J; junction bases unmatched: 2. The CDR3 DNA is TGCAGCGTTGACGCTAGCGGGTACAATGAGCAGTTCTTC. Its translation: CSVDASGYNEQFF.